This T cell receptor beta chain stems from a study of T-cell memory formation after mild COVID-19 (dated by TCRdb to 2020 to 2022). Some background on the complete study: TCR sequence clusters from the two donors were found to be largely donor specific. T-cell clones expanding and contracting after mild COVID-19 in two donors were tracked by longitudinal TCRalpha and TCRbeta repertoire sequencing. The cohort comprised two young, previously healthy adult volunteers, one female and one male. Broader findings and caveats from the paper: The second-wave clones that peaked on day 37 were not confirmed to be SARS-CoV-2 specific. Clones that contracted from day 15 to 85 showed balanced CD4/CD8 phenotypes, whereas a second wave of clones that expanded from day 15 to 37 leaned towards CD4+. Some responding clones were detected in pre-infection memory, suggesting pre-existing cross-reactive memory T cells joined the SARS-CoV-2 response. Only two mild cases were covered in the study, and larger cohorts including severe cases with pre-infection samples were considered necessary. Contracting CD4+ clones were located mainly in the CM and EM memory subsets, whereas CD8+ clones were found to be enriched in EMRA.

Via the germline V gene (reference sequence), CDR1 is DFQATT and CDR2 SNEGSKA. From the cysteine up to the phenylalanine, the CDR3 has a length of 15 residues. The only DNA kept is the CDR3, 45 bases in frame from the first base. V loses 0 bases of germline sequence and J loses 5 bases, and the interval between the two ends is 16 bases. PBMCs were isolated by Ficoll-Paque density gradient centrifugation. Sequenced using an Illumina NovaSeq 6000. TCRalpha and TCRbeta cDNA libraries were built by 5'RACE with constant-segment primers, adding sample barcodes and unique molecular identifiers. Trizol reagent was used to extract RNA from every sample. Library amplification was performed in two PCR steps, and a second sample barcode and Illumina TruSeq adapters were introduced in the second step. The libraries were sequenced on an Illumina NovaSeq using 2 x 150 bp paired-end reads. The original methods were these. With migec v1.2.7, reads were demultiplexed and then collapsed into UMI-guided consensus sequences. Using mixcr v2.1.11, UMI consensuses were aligned to TRA and TRB V and J templates and then assembled into clonotypes. A clonotype was counted as expanded or contracted only when both edgeR and NoisET called the clonotype significant, with the noise models trained on biological replicates. For edgeR calls, the thresholds were a false discovery rate-adjusted p below 0.01 and a log2 fold-change of 1. PCA with hierarchical clustering of max-normalized trajectories of the 1000 most abundant clonotypes was used as exploratory dynamics analysis. Each responding clone was given a CD4 or CD8 phenotype based on the CD4+ and CD8+ repertoires, which had been sequenced separately. TCRdb ran its own pipeline on the public reads, namely fastp trimming at Q25 and MiXCR clone calling, and kept in-frame beta chains. Entries are consolidated by CDR3 protein sequence, retaining the most common genes and DNA. The V and J calls reflect TCRdb's pipeline rather than the authors' work. This sample is represented by a few hundred thousand distinct CDR3 sequences; 8% to 9.5% of them were singletons. The ten largest clones represent 22% of the sample.

This clonotype was seen a handful of times. Its antigen has not been determined. Base qualities were left out, and no much larger clone turns up one base away. The receptor's source is a man younger than 35 who had mild COVID-19 (a few samples of this study predate the infection). The sample titles of this study are shuffled in the database, so cell type and time point are left out; the donor was told from shared clones. In this chain, TRBV20-1 is recombined with TRBJ1-1, with the identity of the D gene unclear. The specimen was PBMCs or a T cell subset sorted from them (not recorded which). The sequence in DNA is TGCAGTGCTAGAGACCCTCCGGGTGTAGAAACTGAAGCTTTCTTT. It translates as CSARDPPGVETEAFF.